Sequencing of this T cell receptor (beta chain) was carried out in a study of CD8 T cells in Susac syndrome. Study-level points and caveats: The study's TCR sequencing and HLA analysis drew on a certain number of individuals. That number was acknowledged as relatively small.

In regard to this clonotype: Antigen unknown.

Reverse transcription of about 0.45 to 1 ug RNA was performed with random hexamers. The TCR beta CDR3 was amplified by immunoSEQ multiplex PCR across 54 Vbeta, 13 Jbeta. Via MiXCR, TCRdb re-called the immunoSEQ multiplex PCR reads, giving one row per CDR3 protein. The sample lists about 73,000 distinct CDR3 sequences; approximately 94% were seen once. Control patients had untreated stable or active relapsing-remitting multiple sclerosis by revised McDonald criteria. Negative isolation was applied to CD8+ and CD4+ T cells, and FACS enrichment was applied to TEMRA cells. Trimming took off 4 bases at V and 6 bases at J, with 20 bases between the two ends. The CDR3 consists of 16 residues. CDR1 is SGDLS and CDR2 is YYNGEE in the germline V gene.

The sequence derives from a human donor with multiple sclerosis. This chain joins TRBV9 and TRBJ2-1; no reliable D call. What was sequenced was CD8+ T cells from PBMCs. CDR3 region: CASSTSGAPLANEQFF. Written as DNA, the CDR3 is TGTGCCAGCAGCACCTCAGGTGCCCCTCTTGCCAATGAGCAGTTCTTC.